Each of the 30 T cell receptor beta chains below was sequenced from the same sample in a study of OX40 agonist ivuxolimab in advanced cancers. Sequencing was performed with immunoSEQ multiplex PCR; in TCRdb, only in-frame clones are kept and a portion is missing. Of around 150,000 clones detected, roughly 91% appear once; the ten largest clones hold roughly 0.94%. The sample in question was CD4+ or CD8+ T cells sorted from blood, obtained in a trial of the OX40 agonist ivuxolimab. These receptor sequences come from an adult with an advanced solid tumor such as melanoma, head and neck, liver or kidney cancer.

The chain combines TRBV9 with TRBJ2-3; D remains ambiguous. The CDR3 is 16 residues long. CDR1 is SGDLS, CDR2 YYNGEE, per germline. V lost 1 base and J lost 2, with 14 bases in between. The chain's CDR3 is CASSVSVGWDTDTQYF. The DNA for the CDR3 is TGTGCCAGCAGCGTAAGCGTCGGTTGGGACACAGATACGCAGTATTTT.

The chain is built from TRBV6-6 and TRBJ1-1; 7 nucleotides line up with TRBD1. Germline assignment: CDR1 MNHNY and CDR2 SVGAGI (reference sequence). Germline trimming cut 7 bases from V and 1 base from J; bases unmatched to any gene: 6. This CDR3 is built from 14 residues. In DNA, the CDR3 is TGTGCCAGCACCAAAAACAGGGGGAACACTGAAGCTTTCTTT. This encodes CASTKNRGNTEAFF.

This chain joins TRBV27 and TRBJ1-2; a possible D gene is TRBD1 (5 bases). V dropped 8 bases and J dropped 7 bases, with 17 bases sitting between them. CDR1 and CDR2 from the germline V gene are MNHEY and SMNVEV (reference sequence). CDR3 size: 13 residues. CDR3 amino acids: CASGNGGIGGYTF. The CDR3 DNA reads as TGTGCCAGCGGGAATGGGGGGATAGGTGGCTACACCTTC.

The chain recombines TRBV5-4 with TRBJ2-7; 8 bases fit TRBD1. The ends lost 0 bases at V and 6 bases at J; junction bases unmatched: 8. CDR3 length: 15 residues. CDR1 SGHNT and CDR2 YYREEE come from the germline V gene (reference sequence). The CDR3 protein is CASSLGDRPIVEQYF. The CDR3 nucleotides read TGTGCCAGCAGCTTGGGGGACAGGCCGATTGTCGAGCAGTACTTC.

The chain joins TRBV6-1 to TRBJ1-1; no firm D call. V was shortened by 5 bases and J by 1 base, with 8 bases between the two germline ends. The CDR3 consists of 13 residues. Per the germline V gene, CDR1 is MNHNS and CDR2 is SASEGT. CDR3 coding DNA: TGTGCCAGCAGTACCACAGAGAACACTGAAGCTTTCTTT. Translated: CASSTTENTEAFF.

The J gene is TRBJ1-2, the V gene TRBV9; 9 bases align to TRBD1. This CDR3 contains 14 residues. Germline CDR1 SGDLS, CDR2 YYNGEE. Losses at the gene ends were 4 bases for V and 1 base for J; bases not matched to a gene: 2. CDR3 protein: CASSNRGLNYGYTF. DNA for the CDR3: TGTGCCAGCAGCAACAGGGGGCTTAACTATGGCTACACCTTC.

The chain employs TRBV25-1 and TRBJ2-7; D remains ambiguous. The V gene's germline CDR1 is MGHDK and CDR2 SYGVNS. The CDR3 totals 12 residues. V was shortened by 6 bases and J by 0 bases, with 6 bases between the two germline ends. DNA for the CDR3: TGTGCCAGCAGGTCCTACTCCTACGAGCAGTACTTC. Protein: CASRSYSYEQYF.

The V and J genes are TRBV19 and TRBJ2-1; D gene ambiguous. The CDR3 has 14 amino acids. The germline V gene encodes CDR1 LNHDA and CDR2 SQIVND (reference sequence). V gave up 5 bases and J gave up 8 bases, with 16 bases separating them. CDR3 DNA sequence: TGTGCCAGTAGTCCCCCGCGTTTGGTGGATGAGCAGTTCTTC. Protein sequence: CASSPPRLVDEQFF.

The genes are TRBV5-5 and TRBJ2-1; D is uncertain. The CDR3 is 14 amino acids. The germline V and J ends were trimmed by 4 bases and 8 bases, with 16 bases remaining between them. Germline CDR1 is SGHKS and CDR2 is YYEKEE (reference sequence). CDR3 DNA: TGTGCCAGCAGCCAAACGACGCTAAGCGATGAGCAGTTCTTC. Protein: CASSQTTLSDEQFF.

The chain uses TRBV6-5 and TRBJ2-7, with D perhaps matching TRBD1 (5 bases). Looked up from germline, CDR1 is MNHEY and CDR2 is SVGAGI. The V and J ends lost 5 bases and 4 bases respectively, with 9 bases between them. This CDR3 spans 12 amino acids. CDR3 sequence reads: CASSERGYEQYF. CDR3 bases: TGTGCCAGCAGTGAAAGGGGATACGAGCAGTACTTC.

The chain couples TRBV27 to TRBJ2-7; D uncertain. With 3 bases removed from V and 5 bases from J, the gap between germline ends came to 14 bases. CDR3 length: 14 residues. Germline assignment: CDR1 MNHEY and CDR2 SMNVEV (reference sequence). CDR3 amino acids: CASSFRLDSNEQYF. The DNA for the CDR3 is TGTGCCAGCAGTTTCCGGCTAGACTCGAACGAGCAGTACTTC.

The sample holds one count of this clone. The rearrangement uses TRBV9 and TRBJ1-2; 9 nucleotides line up with TRBD1. V lost 4 bases and J lost 0; bases outside the gene matches: 13. CDR1 and CDR2 from the germline V gene are SGDLS and YYNGEE. This CDR3 is 18 amino acids long. CDR3 sequence: CASSNSRDRERPNYGYTF. CDR3 in DNA: TGTGCCAGCAGCAACTCCCGGGACAGGGAGCGTCCTAACTATGGCTACACCTTC.

The rearrangement links TRBV2 to TRBJ1-4; possibly TRBD1 for D (6 bases). The germline gives CDR1 SNHLY, CDR2 FYNNEI. V lost 4 bases and J lost 8, with 14 bases in between. The CDR3 loop spans 14 amino acids. This CDR3 is CASSVQGTSEKLFF. The CDR3 nucleotides are TGTGCCAGCAGTGTGCAGGGGACGAGCGAAAAACTGTTTTTT. Full variable domain (remainder filled in from reference TRBV2 and TRBJ1-4): EPEVTQTPSHQVTQMGQEVILRCVPISNHLYFYWYRQILGQKVEFLVSFYNNEISEKSEIFDDQFSVERPDGSNFTLKIRSTKLEDSAMYFCASSVQGTSEKLFFGSGTQLSVL.

This sequence joins TRBV19 and TRBJ2-6; no clear D. The V gene's germline CDR1 is LNHDA and CDR2 SQIVND (reference sequence). The CDR3 spans 15 residues. V lost 3 bases and J lost 2, with 8 bases in between. CDR3 sequence reads: CASSIGITGANVLTF. The CDR3 nucleotides read TGTGCCAGTAGTATCGGAATCACTGGGGCCAACGTCCTGACTTTC.

The rearrangement links TRBV4-1 to TRBJ1-2; D remains ambiguous. The CDR3 sequence is 16 residues long. V was pared by 0 bases and J by 3 bases, with 14 bases between. Germline V gene lookup returns CDR1 MGHRA and CDR2 YSYEKL. The CDR3 DNA reads TGCGCCAGCAGCCAAGATTGGGAGGGAGCCTACTATGGCTACACCTTC. This encodes CASSQDWEGAYYGYTF.

The chain is built from TRBV10-3 and TRBJ2-1; the match to TRBD2 covers 9 bases. The CDR3 covers 16 residues. V shed 6 bases, J shed 5 bases, and the junction held 11 bases outside the gene matches. Germline CDR1 and CDR2: ENHRY and SYGVKD. CDR3 bases: TGTGCCATCAGCAAGCAGACTAGCGGTTGGAACAATGAGCAGTTCTTC. As protein: CAISKQTSGWNNEQFF.

There are a few counts of this clone. The V call is TRBV6-5, the J call TRBJ1-1, with TRBD1 matching 9 bases. V lost 5 bases to trimming and J lost 4 bases; unmatched junction nucleotides: 5. This CDR3 has 14 residues. The germline CDR1 and CDR2 sequences are MNHEY and SVGAGI. The CDR3 bases are TGTGCCAGCAGTCCTTGGACAGGGGTCACTGAAGCTTTCTTT. Translated: CASSPWTGVTEAFF.

The chain uses TRBV28 and TRBJ2-7; 15 nucleotides match TRBD2. From germline, CDR1 is MDHEN and CDR2 SYDVKM. J lost 4 bases, V lost 5 bases, and 6 bases had no gene match. The CDR3 is 16 amino acids. The CDR3 nucleotides read TGTGCCAGCAGTAGTGGGACTAGCGGGAGGTTGTACGAGCAGTACTTC. Its protein product is CASSSGTSGRLYEQYF. Filled out from reference TRBV28 and TRBJ2-7, the complete variable domain reads DVKVTQSSRYLVKRTGEKVFLECVQDMDHENMFWYRQDPGLGLRLIYFSYDVKMKEKGDIPEGYSVSREKKERFSLILESASTNQTSMYLCASSSGTSGRLYEQYFGPGTRLTVT.

The chain is built from TRBV6-5 and TRBJ2-7, with D possibly being TRBD2 (6 bases). The CDR3 spans 11 residues. Trimming took 4 bases from V and 11 from J, leaving 12 bases between them. Germline CDR1 is MNHEY and CDR2 is SVGAGI. In nucleotides, the CDR3 is TGTGCCAGCAGTTCGGGACTCGTGGAGTACTTC. Its protein is CASSSGLVEYF.

This chain connects TRBV7-6 to TRBJ2-3, with D perhaps assigned TRBD1 or TRBD2 (6 bases each). Trimming took off 4 bases at V and 6 bases at J, with 23 bases between the two ends. This CDR3 has 17 amino acids. Per germline, CDR1 SGHVS and CDR2 FNYEAQ. Written as DNA, the CDR3 is TGTGCCAGCAGCTCCCGGGGGCCGGGATGGGGTTTGGATACGCAGTATTTT. This encodes CASSSRGPGWGLDTQYF.

This clone appeared a single time. The chain links TRBV5-1 to TRBJ2-2; TRBD1 matches 8 bases. The V and J ends lost 4 bases and 7 bases, in that order; junction bases with no gene match: 3. Germline V gives CDR1 SGHRS, CDR2 YFSETQ. The CDR3 is 13 amino acids. CDR3 amino acids: CASSPTGDGELFF. The CDR3 DNA sequence: TGCGCCAGCAGCCCGACAGGGGACGGGGAGCTGTTTTTT.

This rearrangement joins TRBV5-1 to TRBJ1-1; maybe TRBD1 (5 bases). Germline-derived CDR1 and CDR2 are SGHRS and YFSETQ. V gave up 0 bases and J gave up 4 bases, with 10 bases separating them. The length of the CDR3 is 14 residues. The CDR3 protein is CASSLGGGSTEAFF. The DNA of the CDR3 is TGCGCCAGCAGCTTGGGCGGGGGGTCCACTGAAGCTTTCTTT.

In nucleotides, the CDR3 is TGTGCCAGCAGCTTAGCAAGCGGGATCAACTACAATGAGCAGTTCTTC. This encodes CASSLASGINYNEQFF. The chain uses TRBV7-6 and TRBJ2-1, with TRBD2 identical over 7 bases. The trim removed 0 bases at V and 3 bases at J, leaving 5 bases unmatched. Per the germline V gene, CDR1 is SGHVS and CDR2 is FNYEAQ. The length of the CDR3 is 16 residues.

The count of this clone is one. This chain joins TRBV5-1 and TRBJ1-4, with 7 nucleotides matching TRBD1. The germline gives CDR1 SGHRS, CDR2 YFSETQ. The CDR3 runs 14 residues. After removal of 2 bases from V and 5 bases from J, the junction contained 3 bases not matched to a gene. CDR3 amino acids: CASSFQGENEKLFF. CDR3 sequence (DNA): TGCGCCAGCAGCTTTCAGGGGGAGAATGAAAAACTGTTTTTT.

This chain joins TRBV7-9 and TRBJ2-5; the match to TRBD1 covers 9 bases. The end of the DNA is better explained by TRBJ2-7, so the J call may be wrong. Germline V gives CDR1 SEHNR, CDR2 FQNEAQ (reference sequence). The CDR3 spans 14 residues. In DNA form, the CDR3 reads TGTGCCAGCAGCTACTACCGGGACAGGGACGAGCAGTACTTC. Translating it yields CASSYYRDRDEQYF.

The rearrangement links TRBV7-2 to TRBJ1-5; D gene ambiguous. The CDR3 contains 14 residues. V lost 5 bases and J 1 base, leaving 9 bases between the germline ends. Germline lookup yields CDR1 SGHTA and CDR2 FQGNSA. In DNA, the CDR3 is TGTGCCAGCAGCGCAGACATGAGCAATCAGCCCCAGCATTTT. This codes for CASSADMSNQPQHF.

The chain couples TRBV5-1 to TRBJ2-5, with TRBD1 as a possible D gene (5 bases). The germline CDR1 and CDR2 sequences are SGHRS and YFSETQ. Trimming left V 0 bases short and J 4 bases short, with 10 bases between. This CDR3 comprises 14 residues. The CDR3 spells CASSLDGQGETQYF. DNA for the CDR3: TGCGCCAGCAGCTTGGATGGGCAGGGAGAGACCCAGTACTTC.

The CDR3 DNA reads as TGTGCCAGCAGCCCCCAGAGGGGGAGTAATGAAAAACTGTTTTTT. Translated: CASSPQRGSNEKLFF. This rearrangement joins TRBV7-8 to TRBJ1-4; maybe TRBD1 (6 bases). The CDR3 length is 15 residues. V lost 5 bases and J 4 bases, leaving 14 bases between the germline ends. Per the germline V gene, CDR1 is SGHVS and CDR2 is FQNEAQ.

This chain connects TRBV6-5 to TRBJ2-7, with D perhaps TRBD1 or TRBD2 (5 bases each). CDR1 is MNHEY and CDR2 is SVGAGI in the germline V gene. CDR3 size: 13 residues. V was cut by 9 bases and J by 2 bases, with 14 bases left in between. CDR3 DNA sequence: TGTGCCAGTTTCGGGACGGGAACCTACGAGCAGTACTTC. Translating it yields CASFGTGTYEQYF.

This clone has only one observation. V and J are TRBV6-6 and TRBJ2-6, with 7 nucleotides matching TRBD2. The CDR3 is 15 amino acids. With V trimmed by 4 bases and J by 4 bases, 4 bases remained unmatched. The V gene's germline CDR1 is MNHNY and CDR2 SVGAGI (reference sequence). Here the CDR3 reads CASSWGGTGANVLTF. The CDR3, as DNA: TGTGCCAGCAGTTGGGGGGGGACGGGGGCCAACGTCCTGACTTTC.